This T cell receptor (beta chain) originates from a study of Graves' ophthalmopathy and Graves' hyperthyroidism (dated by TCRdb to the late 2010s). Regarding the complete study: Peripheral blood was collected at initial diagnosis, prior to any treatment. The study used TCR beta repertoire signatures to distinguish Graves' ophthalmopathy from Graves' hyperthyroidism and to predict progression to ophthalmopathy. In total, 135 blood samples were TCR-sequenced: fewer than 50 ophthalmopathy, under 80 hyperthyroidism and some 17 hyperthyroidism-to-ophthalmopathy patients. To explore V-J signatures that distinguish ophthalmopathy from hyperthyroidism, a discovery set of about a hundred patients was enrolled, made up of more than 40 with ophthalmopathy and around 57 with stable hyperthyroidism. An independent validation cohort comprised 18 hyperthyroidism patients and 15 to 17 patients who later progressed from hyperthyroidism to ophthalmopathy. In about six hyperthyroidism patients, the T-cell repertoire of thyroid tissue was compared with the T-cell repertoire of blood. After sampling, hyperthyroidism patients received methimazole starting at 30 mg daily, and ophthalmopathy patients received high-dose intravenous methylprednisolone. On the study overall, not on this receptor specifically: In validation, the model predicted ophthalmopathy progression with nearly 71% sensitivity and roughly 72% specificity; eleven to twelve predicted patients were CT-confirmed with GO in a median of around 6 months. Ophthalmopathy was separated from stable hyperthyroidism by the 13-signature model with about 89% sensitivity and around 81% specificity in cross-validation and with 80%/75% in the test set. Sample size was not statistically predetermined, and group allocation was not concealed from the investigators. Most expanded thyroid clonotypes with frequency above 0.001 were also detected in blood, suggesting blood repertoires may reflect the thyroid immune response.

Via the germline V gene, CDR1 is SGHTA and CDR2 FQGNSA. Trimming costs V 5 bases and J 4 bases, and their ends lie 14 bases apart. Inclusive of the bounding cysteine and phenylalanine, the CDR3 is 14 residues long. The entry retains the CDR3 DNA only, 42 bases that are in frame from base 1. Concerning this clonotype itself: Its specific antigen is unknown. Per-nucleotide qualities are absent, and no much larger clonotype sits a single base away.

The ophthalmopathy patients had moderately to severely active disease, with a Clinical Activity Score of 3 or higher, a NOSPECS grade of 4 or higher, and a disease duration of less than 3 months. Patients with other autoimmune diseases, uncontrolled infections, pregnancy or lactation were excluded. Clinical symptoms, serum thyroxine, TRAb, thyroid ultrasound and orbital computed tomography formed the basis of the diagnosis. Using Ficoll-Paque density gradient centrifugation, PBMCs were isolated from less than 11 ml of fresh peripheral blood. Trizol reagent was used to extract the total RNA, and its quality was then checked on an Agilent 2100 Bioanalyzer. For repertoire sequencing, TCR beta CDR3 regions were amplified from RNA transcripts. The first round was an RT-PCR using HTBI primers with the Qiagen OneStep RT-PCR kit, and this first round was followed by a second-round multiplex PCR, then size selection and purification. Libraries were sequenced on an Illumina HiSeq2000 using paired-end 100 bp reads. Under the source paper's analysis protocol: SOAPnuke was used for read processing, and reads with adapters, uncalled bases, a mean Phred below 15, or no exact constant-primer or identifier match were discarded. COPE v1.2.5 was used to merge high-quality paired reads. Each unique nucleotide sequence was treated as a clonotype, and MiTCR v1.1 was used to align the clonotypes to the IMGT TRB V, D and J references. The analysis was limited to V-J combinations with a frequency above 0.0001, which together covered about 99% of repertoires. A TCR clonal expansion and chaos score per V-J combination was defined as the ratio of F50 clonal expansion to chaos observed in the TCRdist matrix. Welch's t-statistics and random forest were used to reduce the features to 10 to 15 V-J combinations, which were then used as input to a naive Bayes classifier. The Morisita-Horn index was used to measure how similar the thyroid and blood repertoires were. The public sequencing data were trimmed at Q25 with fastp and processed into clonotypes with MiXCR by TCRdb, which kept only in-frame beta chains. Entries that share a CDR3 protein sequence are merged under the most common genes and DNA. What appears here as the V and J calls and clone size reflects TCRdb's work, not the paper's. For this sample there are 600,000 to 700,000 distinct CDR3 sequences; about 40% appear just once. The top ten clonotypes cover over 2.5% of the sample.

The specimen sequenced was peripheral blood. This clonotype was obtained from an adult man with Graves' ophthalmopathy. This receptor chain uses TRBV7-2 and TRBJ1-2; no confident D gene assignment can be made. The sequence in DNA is TGTGCCAGCAGCCAAGACAATTTGGCCTATGGCTACACCTTC. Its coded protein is CASSQDNLAYGYTF.